These 10 T cell receptor beta chains came from one sample sequenced in a study of cytomegalovirus exposure and HLA in healthy donors. In the PCR, 60 Vbeta and 13 Jbeta primers were used. Libraries were prepared by immunoSEQ multiplex PCR; TCRdb keeps only in-frame clonotypes and omits some of them. The sample has fewer than 150,000 clones; 70% to 80% are singletons. Sequencing was carried out using PBMCs. Receptor source: a man between 18 and 35 years old in good health and CMV-seronegative.

V usage is TRBV18 and J usage is TRBJ2-7, with 15 bases matching TRBD2. The CDR3 runs to 19 residues. Germline values: CDR1 KGHSH, CDR2 LQKENI. After removal of 0 bases from V and 3 bases from J, the junction contained 9 bases not matched to a gene. Here the CDR3 DNA reads TGTGCCAGCTCACCACCTATGGGACTAGCGGGAGGCTTAATCTACGAGCAGTACTTC. Translating gives CASSPPMGLAGGLIYEQYF.

The V and J genes are TRBV5-1 and TRBJ1-2; D perhaps matches TRBD1 (5 bases). This CDR3 is 16 amino acids long. Germline V gene lookup returns CDR1 SGHRS and CDR2 YFSETQ. V gave up 0 bases and J gave up 5 bases, with 17 bases separating them. The CDR3: CASSLVAGVRVYGYTF. CDR3 in DNA: TGCGCCAGCAGCTTGGTGGCGGGGGTAAGGGTATATGGCTACACCTTC. The variable domain in full, with the rest retrieved from reference TRBV5-1 and TRBJ1-2, is KAGVTQTPRYLIKTRGQQVTLSCSPISGHRSVSWYQQTPGQGLQFLFEYFSETQRNKGNFPGRFSGRQFSNSRSEMNVSTLELGDSALYLCASSLVAGVRVYGYTFGSGTRLTVV.

The chain is built from TRBV9 and TRBJ1-3; D is unclear. This CDR3 is 13 amino acids long. V dropped 3 bases and J dropped 0 bases, with 4 bases sitting between them. CDR1 SGDLS and CDR2 YYNGEE come from the germline V gene. The CDR3 loop reads CASSAFSGNTIYF. The CDR3 coding sequence is TGTGCCAGCAGCGCCTTCTCTGGAAACACCATATATTTT.

The CDR3 sequence is CASSLVGTGGFGTEAFF. CDR3 DNA sequence: TGTGCCAGCAGCTTAGTTGGGACAGGGGGCTTTGGCACTGAAGCTTTCTTT. The chain employs TRBV7-8 and TRBJ1-1; 12 bases fit TRBD1. Germline values: CDR1 SGHVS, CDR2 FQNEAQ. The V gene end was trimmed by 1 base and the J gene end by 4 bases; junction bases not matched to a gene: 7. The CDR3 extends over 17 amino acids. The entire variable domain, with the rest obtained from reference TRBV7-8 and TRBJ1-1, is as follows: GAGVSQSPRYKVAKRGQDVALRCDPISGHVSLFWYQQALGQGPEFLTYFQNEAQLDKSGLPSDRFFAERPEGSVSTLKIQRTQQEDSAVYLCASSLVGTGGFGTEAFFGQGTRLTVV.

Worth noting for this clone: This may be a read error, as it is one base from a much larger clone. The chain combines TRBV6-1 with TRBJ2-3, with 15 positions matching TRBD2. There are 15 residues in the CDR3. The germline V gene has CDR1 MNHNS and CDR2 SASEGT. The CDR3: CASSGTSGGADAQYF. CDR3 DNA: TGTGCCAGCAGTGGGACTAGCGGGGGGGCAGATGCGCAGTATTTT.

CDR3 in amino acids: CASSQQPEGGMNTEAFF. In DNA form, the CDR3 reads TGCGCCAGCAGCCAACAACCCGAGGGGGGGATGAACACTGAAGCTTTCTTT. The chain couples TRBV4-1 to TRBJ1-1, with D possibly TRBD1 on 6 matching bases. Germline V gene sequence: CDR1 MGHRA, CDR2 YSYEKL. This CDR3 contains 17 residues. The V and J ends lost 2 bases and 0 bases respectively, with 16 bases between them.

This clone was recorded a few times. This chain links TRBV15 with TRBJ1-1, with 7 bases that match TRBD1. Trimming at V came to 1 base and at J to 5 bases, leaving 7 bases not matched to a gene. This CDR3 contains 15 residues. Per germline, CDR1 LNHNV and CDR2 YYDKDF (reference sequence). The DNA for the CDR3 is TGTGCCACCAGCAGAGCACCAGGGGGGAGGACTGAAGCTTTCTTT. Translated, it gives CATSRAPGGRTEAFF.

The chain is built from TRBV25-1 and TRBJ2-7, with D perhaps matching TRBD1 (5 bases). The CDR3 length is 13 residues. The ends were cut back, 6 bases at V and 0 bases at J, with 9 bases in the middle. Germline V gene sequence: CDR1 MGHDK, CDR2 SYGVNS. Here the CDR3 reads CASRNRSSYEQYF. As DNA, the CDR3 is TGTGCCAGCAGAAACAGGAGCTCCTACGAGCAGTACTTC.

There are a few counts of this clone. The rearrangement uses TRBV19 and TRBJ1-5; D might be TRBD1 (5 bases). Germline CDR1 and CDR2: LNHDA and SQIVND (reference sequence). The CDR3 has 15 amino acids. The V end lost 3 bases, the J end lost 5 bases, and 14 bases lay between the germline ends. This chain's CDR3 is CASSIRGRGHQPQHF. The CDR3 DNA follows: TGTGCCAGTAGTATTCGGGGGAGAGGACATCAGCCCCAGCATTTT.

The chain joins TRBV13 to TRBJ2-2; weak D call: TRBD1 (5 bases). This CDR3 has 15 amino acids. In germline, CDR1 is PRHDT, CDR2 FYEKMQ (reference sequence). The ends were cut back, 1 base at V and 1 base at J, with 7 bases in the middle. For the CDR3, the DNA is TGTGCCAGCAGCTTAGCTCAGGGGAACACCGGGGAGCTGTTTTTT. Translating gives CASSLAQGNTGELFF.